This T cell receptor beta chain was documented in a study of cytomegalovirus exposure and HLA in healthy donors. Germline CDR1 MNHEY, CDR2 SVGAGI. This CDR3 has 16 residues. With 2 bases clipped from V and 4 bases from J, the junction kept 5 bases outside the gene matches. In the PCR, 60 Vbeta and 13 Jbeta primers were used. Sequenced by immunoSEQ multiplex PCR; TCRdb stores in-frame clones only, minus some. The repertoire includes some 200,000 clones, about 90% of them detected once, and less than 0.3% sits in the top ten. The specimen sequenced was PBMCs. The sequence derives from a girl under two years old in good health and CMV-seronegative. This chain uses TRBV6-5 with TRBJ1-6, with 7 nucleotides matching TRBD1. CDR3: CASSYRDRPYNSPLHF. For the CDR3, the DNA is TGTGCCAGCAGTTACCGGGACAGACCTTATAATTCACCCCTCCACTTT.